This TCR beta chain was recovered during a study of blood T cell repertoires in COVID-19. The wider study: COVID-19 samples from acute and convalescent phases originated in the United States, Italy and Spain. PBMCs, B-cell-depleted T cells, or T cells provided the cDNA or gDNA that made up the material.

Per the original data handling: The authors estimated nucleated cell counts from reference gene primer amplification. Clones were sequenced by immunoSEQ multiplex PCR, and TCRdb holds only the in-frame ones, with some missing. V and J calls and clone size are copied from that table; D and trimming were computed from the DNA. The sample includes 340,000 or so clones, about nine tenths of them seen just once. CDR1 SGHVS and CDR2 FNYEAQ come from the germline V gene. J gave up 10 bases and V 4 bases, and 7 bases lay outside the gene matches. This CDR3 is built from 14 residues. Sequences were obtained from peripheral blood. The TCR sequence derives from a man aged 50-59 years with active or convalescent COVID-19. The V call is TRBV7-6, the J call TRBJ1-6; 7 nucleotides line up with TRBD1. The DNA of the CDR3 is TGTGCCAGCAGCTCTATGACAGGGCCCTCACCCCTCCACTTT. This sequence encodes CASSSMTGPSPLHF.